This is a list of T cell receptor beta chains from one sample in a study of T cell clones after liver transplantation. The method was immunoSEQ multiplex PCR; TCRdb's version includes in-frame clones alone and lacks a portion of them. The sample consists of some 16,000 clones, around 81% of them appearing once. The sequencing here drew on CD8+ T cells from blood, taken less than 50 months after liver transplant. All receptors derive from a human patient who received a liver transplant. A share of the T cells may be of graft donor origin. The CDR3 runs from the conserved cysteine through the conserved F or W. A D gene is named only where the DNA matches it firmly. Clone size appears in some rows only: once, few, many, or a class for an expanded clone.

abundance	len	d_gene	j_gene	v_gene	CDR3nt	CDR3aa
NA	15	NA	TRBJ1-5	TRBV30	TGTGCCTGGAATTTAGGACCTGCAGGTTTTCAGCCCCAGCATTTT	CAWNLGPAGFQPQHF
NA	16	TRBD2	TRBJ2-2	TRBV6-5	TGTGCCAGCAGTTACTCGTCCCTAGCGGGGGCCGGGGAGCTGTTTTTT	CASSYSSLAGAGELFF
NA	15	TRBD2	TRBJ2-1	TRBV5-1	TGCGCCAGCAGCTTTACTAGCGGGGGGAACAATGAGCAGTTCTTC	CASSFTSGGNNEQFF
NA	14	NA	TRBJ2-7	TRBV19	TGTGCCAGTAGTCTTACCCTAGGGGAGTACGAGCAGTACTTC	CASSLTLGEYEQYF
NA	13	NA	TRBJ2-2	TRBV7-9	TGTGCCAGCAGCTTAATGGGTACCGGGGAGCTGTTTTTT	CASSLMGTGELFF
NA	14	NA	TRBJ1-5	TRBV7-2	TGTGCCAGCAGCTTAAAGGCCTACAATCAGCCCCAGCATTTT	CASSLKAYNQPQHF
NA	14	NA	TRBJ1-2	TRBV7-2	TGTGCCAGCAGCCCGGACGGTTCTAACTATGGCTACACCTTC	CASSPDGSNYGYTF
once	15	NA	TRBJ2-7	TRBV28	TGTGCCAGCAGCCCACCGTACGGAGCGGGCTACGAGCAGTACTTC	CASSPPYGAGYEQYF
NA	15	NA	TRBJ2-1	TRBV9	TGTGCCAGCAGCGTTTGGGGGAGCTCCTACAATGAGCAGTTCTTC	CASSVWGSSYNEQFF
NA	16	TRBD2	TRBJ2-1	TRBV7-7	TGTGCCAGCAGCCTTAGCGGGGCGACCACCTACAATGAGCAGTTCTTC	CASSLSGATTYNEQFF
NA	15	NA	TRBJ2-1	TRBV11-2	TGTGCCAGCAGCTTAGAACCCACAGCCTACAATGAGCAGTTCTTC	CASSLEPTAYNEQFF
NA	14	NA	TRBJ2-6	TRBV13	TGTGCCAGCAGCTTAGATGCAGGGGCCAACGTCCTGACTTTC	CASSLDAGANVLTF
NA	15	TRBD1	TRBJ2-5	TRBV6-6	TGTGCCAGCAGTTACTGGACAGGGAATCGGGAGACCCAGTACTTC	CASSYWTGNRETQYF
NA	16	TRBD1	TRBJ2-7	TRBV6-6	TGTGCCAGCAGTTACTCCACAGGGGCTCCATCCTACGAGCAGTACTTC	CASSYSTGAPSYEQYF
NA	19	TRBD2	TRBJ2-6	TRBV19	TGTGCCAGTAGTATGGGGGAGGGCAGGGCTGACGCTGGGGCCAACGTCCTGACTTTC	CASSMGEGRADAGANVLTF